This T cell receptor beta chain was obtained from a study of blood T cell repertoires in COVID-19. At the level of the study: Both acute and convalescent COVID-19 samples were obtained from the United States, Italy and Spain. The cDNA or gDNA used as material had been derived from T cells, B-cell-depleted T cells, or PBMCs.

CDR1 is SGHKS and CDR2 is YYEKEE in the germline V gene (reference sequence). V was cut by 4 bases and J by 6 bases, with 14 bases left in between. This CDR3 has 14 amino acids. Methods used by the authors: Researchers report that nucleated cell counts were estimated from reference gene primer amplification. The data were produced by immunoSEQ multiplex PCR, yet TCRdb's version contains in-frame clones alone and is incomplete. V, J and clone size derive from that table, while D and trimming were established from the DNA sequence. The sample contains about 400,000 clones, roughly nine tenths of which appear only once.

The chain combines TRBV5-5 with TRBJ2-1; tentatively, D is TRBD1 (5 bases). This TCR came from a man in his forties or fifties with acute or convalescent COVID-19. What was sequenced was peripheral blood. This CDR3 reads CASSPPDRPNEQFF. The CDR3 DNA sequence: TGTGCCAGCAGCCCCCCCGACAGACCCAATGAGCAGTTCTTC.